Listed below are T cell receptor beta chains from one sample, sequenced in a study. TCRdb passed the 5' RACE reads through MiXCR, listing each CDR3 protein once. The data hold about 54,000 distinct CDR3 sequences, with approximately 17% observed a single time. Sequencing used naive CD4+ T cells sorted from blood. The source of these receptors is a female donor with breast cancer. The CDR3 runs from the conserved cysteine through the conserved F or W. The order of the fields is D gene, J gene, clone size, V gene, CDR3 DNA, CDR3 protein. A D gene is named only where the DNA matches it firmly. Expanded clones are given a class, and other clones once, few, many or no size at all.

D gene: TRBD2
J gene: TRBJ2-7
clone size: -
V gene: TRBV20-1
CDR3 DNA: TGCAGTGCTAGAGCCCCTAGCGGGAGGGTCGGTGGAGAGCAGTACTTC
CDR3 protein: CSARAPSGRVGGEQYF

D gene: -
J gene: TRBJ2-7
clone size: few
V gene: TRBV6-5
CDR3 DNA: TGTGCCAGCAGTTTATCACGGGCGTACGAGCAGTACTTC
CDR3 protein: CASSLSRAYEQYF

D gene: TRBD2
J gene: TRBJ2-5
clone size: few
V gene: TRBV7-7
CDR3 DNA: TGTGCTAGCAGCTTACGGGAGGGCTTGGGGGAGACCCAGTACTTC
CDR3 protein: CASSLREGLGETQYF

D gene: -
J gene: TRBJ2-7
clone size: -
V gene: TRBV29-1
CDR3 DNA: TGCAGCGTTGGAGGACTAACGGGCGAGCAGTACTTC
CDR3 protein: CSVGGLTGEQYF

D gene: TRBD1
J gene: TRBJ1-5
clone size: many
V gene: TRBV12-3/TRBV12-4
CDR3 DNA: TGTGCCAGCAGTCTACACTCGACAGGGTTTGGAAGCAATCAGCCCCAGCATTTT
CDR3 protein: CASSLHSTGFGSNQPQHF

D gene: -
J gene: TRBJ2-6
clone size: many
V gene: TRBV7-9
CDR3 DNA: TGTGCCAGCAGGTCGAACCAGGGAGTTGGGGCCAACGTCCTGACTTTC
CDR3 protein: CASRSNQGVGANVLTF

D gene: -
J gene: TRBJ1-4
clone size: -
V gene: TRBV10-2
CDR3 DNA: TGCGCCAGCAGTGGGGGCCAATCCTCAACTAATGAAAAACTGTTTTTT
CDR3 protein: CASSGGQSSTNEKLFF

D gene: -
J gene: TRBJ2-2
clone size: -
V gene: TRBV14
CDR3 DNA: TGTGCCAGCAGCCCCCTGAACACCGGGGAGCTGTTTTTT
CDR3 protein: CASSPLNTGELFF

D gene: TRBD1
J gene: TRBJ1-1
clone size: few
V gene: TRBV2
CDR3 DNA: TGTGCCAGCAGTGTGGGACAGGAACCAGCTTTCTTT
CDR3 protein: CASSVGQEPAFF

D gene: TRBD2
J gene: TRBJ2-1
clone size: -
V gene: TRBV12-3/TRBV12-4
CDR3 DNA: TGTGCCAGCGCACCATCCAGCGGGGGCCCTTACAATGAGCAGTCCTTC
CDR3 protein: CASAPSSGGPYNEQSF

D gene: -
J gene: TRBJ2-2
clone size: few
V gene: TRBV5-1
CDR3 DNA: TGCGCCAGCAGCGCCAACTACGGGGAGCTGTTTTTT
CDR3 protein: CASSANYGELFF

D gene: TRBD2
J gene: TRBJ2-1
clone size: many
V gene: TRBV5-1
CDR3 DNA: TGCGCCAGCAGCTTGGGACTAGCGGGAGTTTCCTCCTACAATGAGCAGTTCTTC
CDR3 protein: CASSLGLAGVSSYNEQFF

D gene: -
J gene: TRBJ1-5
clone size: many
V gene: TRBV6-1
CDR3 DNA: TGTGCCAGTGGGGACAACTCGAATCAGCCCCAGCATTTT
CDR3 protein: CASGDNSNQPQHF

D gene: -
J gene: TRBJ2-3
clone size: many
V gene: TRBV5-1
CDR3 DNA: TGCGCCAGCAGCTTGGCGTCAGATACGCAGTATTTT
CDR3 protein: CASSLASDTQYF

D gene: TRBD1
J gene: TRBJ1-1
clone size: few
V gene: TRBV4-3
CDR3 DNA: TGCGCCAGCAGCCAGACGACAGGGCCTAGTGAAGCTTTCTTT
CDR3 protein: CASSQTTGPSEAFF

D gene: -
J gene: TRBJ2-7
clone size: -
V gene: TRBV25-1
CDR3 DNA: TGTGCCAGCAGTGCGGGCGGGGGCCCCACCCCTCCCGAACAGTACTTC
CDR3 protein: CASSAGGGPTPPEQYF

D gene: -
J gene: TRBJ2-5
clone size: -
V gene: TRBV7-2
CDR3 DNA: TGTGCCAGCAGCTCATGGGACCGTCCCACGGAGACCCAGTACTTC
CDR3 protein: CASSSWDRPTETQYF

D gene: -
J gene: TRBJ1-5
clone size: -
V gene: TRBV24-1
CDR3 DNA: TGTGCCACCAGTGATCAGAGAGGCCAGCCCCAGCATTTT
CDR3 protein: CATSDQRGQPQHF

D gene: TRBD2
J gene: TRBJ2-1
clone size: few
V gene: TRBV5-1
CDR3 DNA: TGCGCCAGCAGCTTACCCGGGACTAGCGGTGAGCAGTTCTTC
CDR3 protein: CASSLPGTSGEQFF

D gene: -
J gene: TRBJ1-5
clone size: few
V gene: TRBV7-2
CDR3 DNA: TGTGCCAGCAGCTTATTTGGGGACAATCAGCCCCAGCATTTT
CDR3 protein: CASSLFGDNQPQHF

D gene: -
J gene: TRBJ1-5
clone size: once
V gene: TRBV27
CDR3 DNA: TGTGCCAGCAGTTTTTGCGGGGAAGATGGTCAGCCCCAGCATTTT
CDR3 protein: CASSFCGEDGQPQHF

D gene: -
J gene: TRBJ2-6
clone size: -
V gene: TRBV5-1
CDR3 DNA: TGCGCCAGCAGCTCCGTGGGCTCTGGGGCCAACGTCCTGACTTTC
CDR3 protein: CASSSVGSGANVLTF

D gene: -
J gene: TRBJ1-1
clone size: many
V gene: TRBV5-1
CDR3 DNA: TGCGCCAGCAGCCCGGACACCCCCGAAGCTTTCTTT
CDR3 protein: CASSPDTPEAFF